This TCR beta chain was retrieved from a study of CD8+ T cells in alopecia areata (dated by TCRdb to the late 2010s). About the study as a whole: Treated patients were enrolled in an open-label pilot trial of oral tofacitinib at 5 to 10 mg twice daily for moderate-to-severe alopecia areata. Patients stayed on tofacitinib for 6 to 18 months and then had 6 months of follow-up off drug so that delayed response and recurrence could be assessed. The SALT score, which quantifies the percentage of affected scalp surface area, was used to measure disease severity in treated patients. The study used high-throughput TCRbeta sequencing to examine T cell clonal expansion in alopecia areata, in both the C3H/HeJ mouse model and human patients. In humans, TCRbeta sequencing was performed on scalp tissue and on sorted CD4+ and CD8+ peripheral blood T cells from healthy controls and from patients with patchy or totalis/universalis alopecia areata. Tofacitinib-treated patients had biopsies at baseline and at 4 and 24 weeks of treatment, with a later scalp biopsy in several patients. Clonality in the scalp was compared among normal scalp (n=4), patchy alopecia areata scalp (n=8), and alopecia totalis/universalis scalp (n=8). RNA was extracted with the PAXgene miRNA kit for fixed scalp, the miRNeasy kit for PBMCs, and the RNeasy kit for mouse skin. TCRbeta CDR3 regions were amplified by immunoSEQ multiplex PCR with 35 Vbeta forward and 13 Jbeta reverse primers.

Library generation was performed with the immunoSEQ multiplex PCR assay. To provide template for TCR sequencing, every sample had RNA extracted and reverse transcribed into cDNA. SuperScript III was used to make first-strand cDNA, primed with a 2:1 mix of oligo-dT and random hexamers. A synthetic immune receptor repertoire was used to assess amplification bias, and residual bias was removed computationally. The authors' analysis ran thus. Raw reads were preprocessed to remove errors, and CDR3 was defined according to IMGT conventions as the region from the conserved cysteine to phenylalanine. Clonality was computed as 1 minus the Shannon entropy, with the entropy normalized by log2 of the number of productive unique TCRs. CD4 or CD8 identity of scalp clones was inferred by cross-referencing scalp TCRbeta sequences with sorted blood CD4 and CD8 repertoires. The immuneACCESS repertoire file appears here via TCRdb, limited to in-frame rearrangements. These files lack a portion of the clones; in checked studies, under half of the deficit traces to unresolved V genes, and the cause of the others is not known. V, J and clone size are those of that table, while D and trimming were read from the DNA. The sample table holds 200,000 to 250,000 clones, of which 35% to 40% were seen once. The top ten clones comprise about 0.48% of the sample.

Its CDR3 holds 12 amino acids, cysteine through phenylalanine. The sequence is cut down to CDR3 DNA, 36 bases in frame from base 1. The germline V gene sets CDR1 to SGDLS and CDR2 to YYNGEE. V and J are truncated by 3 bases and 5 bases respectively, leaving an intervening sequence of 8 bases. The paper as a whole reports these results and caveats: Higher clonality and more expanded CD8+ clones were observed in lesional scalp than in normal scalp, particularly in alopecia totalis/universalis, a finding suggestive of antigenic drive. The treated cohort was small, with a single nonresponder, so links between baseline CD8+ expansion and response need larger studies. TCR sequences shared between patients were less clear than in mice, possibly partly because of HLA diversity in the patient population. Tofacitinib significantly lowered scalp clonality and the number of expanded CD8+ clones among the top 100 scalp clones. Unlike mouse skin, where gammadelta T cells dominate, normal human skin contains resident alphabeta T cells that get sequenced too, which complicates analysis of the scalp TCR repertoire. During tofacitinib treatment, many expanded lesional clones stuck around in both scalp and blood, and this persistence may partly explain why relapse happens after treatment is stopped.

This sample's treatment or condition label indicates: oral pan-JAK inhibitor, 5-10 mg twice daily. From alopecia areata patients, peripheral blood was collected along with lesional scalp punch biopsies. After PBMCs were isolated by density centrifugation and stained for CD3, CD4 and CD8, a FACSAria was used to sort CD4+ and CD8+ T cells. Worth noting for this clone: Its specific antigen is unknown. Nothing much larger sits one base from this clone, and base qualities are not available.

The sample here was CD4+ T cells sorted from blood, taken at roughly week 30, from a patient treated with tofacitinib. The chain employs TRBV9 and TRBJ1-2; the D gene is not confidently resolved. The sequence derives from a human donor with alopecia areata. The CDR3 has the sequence CASSGVGYGYTF. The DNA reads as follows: TGTGCCAGCAGCGGAGTTGGTTATGGCTACACCTTC.